This TCR beta chain emerged from a study of shared clonotypes between healthy human individuals. Study in general: The donor pool was made up of a couple of women and a few men aged 18 to 49.

When replicate PCRs were run on unsorted PBMC, they used approximately 0.3 ug DNA, some 33,000 T cell genomes. Using ten immunoSEQ deep assay plates, investigators sequenced unsorted PBMC DNA. Original analysis: Owing to the provision of junction-only sequences devoid of quality scores by immunoSEQ, filtering differed. Assay used: immunoSEQ multiplex PCR; TCRdb lists only in-frame clones, some missing. From that table come the V and J calls and clone size; the DNA was used to work out D and trimming. The sample records 450,000 to 500,000 clones, over 75% being singletons. A remark on this clone: A read error is the likely source, as a far larger clone sits one nucleotide away. This specimen includes other DNA sequences encoding the same CDR3.

The CDR3 extends over 15 amino acids. Germline V gene sequence: CDR1 MRHNA, CDR2 SNTAGT. Trimming cost V 0 bases and J 10 bases; bases outside gene matches: 7. The genes are TRBV6-4 and TRBJ2-1; 9 bases line up with TRBD2. The sample taken for sequencing was PBMCs. This sequence originates from a woman aged 40-49 years in good health. Some clones in this sample may be carry-over from other donors' samples. The CDR3 nucleotides are TGTGCCAGCAGTGACTCGGCGGGGGGGCGAGAAGAGCAGTTCTTC. Protein product: CASSDSAGGREEQFF.